The 3 T cell receptor beta chains below all came from one sample that was sequenced in a study of T cell responses to AZD1222 COVID-19 vaccine. This table comes from immunoSEQ multiplex PCR, and its TCRdb copy is limited to in-frame clones, with some not included. The sample lists about 140,000 clones, 80% to 95% seen once, with roughly 5% in the top ten. The specimen comprised peripheral blood, sampled on day 0 of AZD1222 vaccination. The receptors here all came from an adult in good health.

This rearrangement joins TRBV4-2 to TRBJ2-1; the match to TRBD2 covers 8 bases. This CDR3 is built from 15 residues. Germline CDR1 reads LGHNA; CDR2 reads YNFKEQ. Trimming removed 4 bases from V and 10 bases from J; junction bases left unmatched: 12. The CDR3 coding sequence is TGTGCCAGCAGCCCTAATCCGCTAGCGGGCGGAGAGCAGTTCTTC. It yields the protein CASSPNPLAGGEQFF.

The chain joins TRBV5-5 to TRBJ2-7; D is perhaps TRBD1 or TRBD2 (5 bases each). Trimming removed 4 bases at V and 12 bases at J, with 17 bases between. In germline, CDR1 is SGHKS, CDR2 YYEKEE (reference sequence). The CDR3 is 12 amino acids. The CDR3 is CASSAPNRDGYF. CDR3 coding DNA: TGTGCCAGCAGCGCCCCCAATCGGGACGGGTACTTC.

A single count supports this clone. The chain links TRBV3-1 (or the pseudogene TRBV3-2) to TRBJ1-4; D unresolved. There are 13 residues in the CDR3. Trimming removed 5 bases at V and 0 bases at J, with 4 bases between. CDR1 is LGHDT, CDR2 YNNKEL, per germline (reference sequence). CDR3 protein: CASSTATNEKLFF. The CDR3 coding sequence is TGTGCCAGCAGCACGGCAACTAATGAAAAACTGTTTTTT.